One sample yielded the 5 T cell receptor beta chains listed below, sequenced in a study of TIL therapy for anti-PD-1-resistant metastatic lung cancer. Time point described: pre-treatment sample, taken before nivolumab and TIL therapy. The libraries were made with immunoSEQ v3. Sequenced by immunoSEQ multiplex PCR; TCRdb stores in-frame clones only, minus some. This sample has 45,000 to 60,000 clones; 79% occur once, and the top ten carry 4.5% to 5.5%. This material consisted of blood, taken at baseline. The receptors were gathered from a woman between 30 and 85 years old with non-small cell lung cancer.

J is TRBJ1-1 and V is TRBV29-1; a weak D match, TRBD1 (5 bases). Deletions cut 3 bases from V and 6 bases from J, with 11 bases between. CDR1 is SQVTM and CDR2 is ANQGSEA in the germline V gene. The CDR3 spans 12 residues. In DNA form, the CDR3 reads TGCAGCGTTGACCCCGCGGGGGCTGAAGCTTTCTTT. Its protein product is CSVDPAGAEAFF.

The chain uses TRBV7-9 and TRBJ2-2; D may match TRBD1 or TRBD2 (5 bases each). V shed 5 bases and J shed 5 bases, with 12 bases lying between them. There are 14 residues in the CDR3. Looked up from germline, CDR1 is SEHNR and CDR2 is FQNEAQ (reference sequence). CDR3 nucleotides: TGTGCCAGCAGCATGGGGACGGGAACCGGGGAGCTGTTTTTT. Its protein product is CASSMGTGTGELFF.

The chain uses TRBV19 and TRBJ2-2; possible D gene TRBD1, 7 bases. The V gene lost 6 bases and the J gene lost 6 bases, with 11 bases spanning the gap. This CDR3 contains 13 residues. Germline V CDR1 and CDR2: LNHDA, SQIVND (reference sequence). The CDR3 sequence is CASRQGGPGELFF. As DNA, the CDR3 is TGTGCCAGTAGGCAGGGGGGTCCCGGGGAGCTGTTTTTT.

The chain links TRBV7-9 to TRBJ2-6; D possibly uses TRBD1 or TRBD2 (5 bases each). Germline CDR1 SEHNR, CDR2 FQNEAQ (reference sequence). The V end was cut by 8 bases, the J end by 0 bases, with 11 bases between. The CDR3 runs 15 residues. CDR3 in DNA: TGTGCCAGCGGGGACGGACTCTCTGGGGCCAACGTCCTGACTTTC. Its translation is CASGDGLSGANVLTF.

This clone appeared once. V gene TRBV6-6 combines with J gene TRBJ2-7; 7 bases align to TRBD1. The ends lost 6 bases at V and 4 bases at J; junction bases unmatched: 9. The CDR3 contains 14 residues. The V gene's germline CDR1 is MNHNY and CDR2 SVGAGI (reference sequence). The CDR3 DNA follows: TGTGCCAGCAGCCGAGAACAGGGGATGTACGAGCAGTACTTC. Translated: CASSREQGMYEQYF.